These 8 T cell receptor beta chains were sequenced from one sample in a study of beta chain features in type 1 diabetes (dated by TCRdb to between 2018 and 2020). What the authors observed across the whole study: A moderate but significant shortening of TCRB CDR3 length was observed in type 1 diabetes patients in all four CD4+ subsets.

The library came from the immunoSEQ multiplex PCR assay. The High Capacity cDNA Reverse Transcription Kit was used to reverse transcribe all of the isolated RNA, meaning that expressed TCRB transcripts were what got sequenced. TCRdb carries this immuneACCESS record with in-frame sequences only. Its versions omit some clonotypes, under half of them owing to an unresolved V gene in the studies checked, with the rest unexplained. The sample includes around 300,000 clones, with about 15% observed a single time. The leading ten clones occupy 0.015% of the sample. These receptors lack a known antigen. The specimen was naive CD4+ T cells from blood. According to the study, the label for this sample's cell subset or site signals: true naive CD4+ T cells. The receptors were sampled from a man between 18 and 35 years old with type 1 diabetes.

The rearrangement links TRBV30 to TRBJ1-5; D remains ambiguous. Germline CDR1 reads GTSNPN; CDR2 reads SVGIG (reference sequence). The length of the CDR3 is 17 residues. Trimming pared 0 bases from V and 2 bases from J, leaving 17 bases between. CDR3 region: CAWSVGSGSGGNQPQHF. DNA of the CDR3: TGTGCCTGGAGTGTAGGGTCCGGGAGTGGTGGCAATCAGCCCCAGCATTTT.

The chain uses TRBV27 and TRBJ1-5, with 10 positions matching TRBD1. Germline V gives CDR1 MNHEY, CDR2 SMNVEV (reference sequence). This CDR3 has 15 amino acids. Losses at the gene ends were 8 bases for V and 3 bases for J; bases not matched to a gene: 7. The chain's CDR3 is CASGLRQGANQPQHF. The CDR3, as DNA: TGTGCCAGCGGACTAAGACAGGGGGCCAATCAGCCCCAGCATTTT.

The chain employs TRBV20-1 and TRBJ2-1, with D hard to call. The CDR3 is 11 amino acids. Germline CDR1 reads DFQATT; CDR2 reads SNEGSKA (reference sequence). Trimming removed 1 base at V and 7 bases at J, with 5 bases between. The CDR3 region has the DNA TGCAGTGCTAGAGGTATTAATGAGCAGTTCTTC. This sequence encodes CSARGINEQFF.

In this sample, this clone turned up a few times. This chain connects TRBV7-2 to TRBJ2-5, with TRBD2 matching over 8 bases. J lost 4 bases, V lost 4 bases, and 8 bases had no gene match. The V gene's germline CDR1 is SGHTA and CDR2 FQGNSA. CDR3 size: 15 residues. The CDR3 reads CASSSSGRGGETQYF. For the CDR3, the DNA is TGTGCCAGCAGCTCCAGCGGGAGAGGGGGAGAGACCCAGTACTTC.

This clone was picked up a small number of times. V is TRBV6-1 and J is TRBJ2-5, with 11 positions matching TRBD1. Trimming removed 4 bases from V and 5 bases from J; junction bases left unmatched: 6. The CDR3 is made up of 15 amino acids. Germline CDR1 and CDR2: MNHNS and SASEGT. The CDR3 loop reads CASSVRTGGMETQYF. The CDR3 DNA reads TGTGCCAGCAGTGTCAGGACAGGGGGCATGGAGACCCAGTACTTC.

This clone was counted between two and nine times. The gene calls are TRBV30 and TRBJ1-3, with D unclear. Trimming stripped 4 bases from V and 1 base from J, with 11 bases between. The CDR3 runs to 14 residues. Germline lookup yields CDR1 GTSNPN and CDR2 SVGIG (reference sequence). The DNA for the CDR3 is TGTGCCTGGAAACAGACCGGATCTGGAAACACCATATATTTT. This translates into CAWKQTGSGNTIYF.

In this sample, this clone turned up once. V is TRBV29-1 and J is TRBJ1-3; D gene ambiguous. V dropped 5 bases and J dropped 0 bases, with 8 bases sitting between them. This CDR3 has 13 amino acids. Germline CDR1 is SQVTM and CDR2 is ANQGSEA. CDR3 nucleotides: TGCAGCGTTCTTGACTTCTCTGGAAACACCATATATTTT. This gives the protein CSVLDFSGNTIYF.

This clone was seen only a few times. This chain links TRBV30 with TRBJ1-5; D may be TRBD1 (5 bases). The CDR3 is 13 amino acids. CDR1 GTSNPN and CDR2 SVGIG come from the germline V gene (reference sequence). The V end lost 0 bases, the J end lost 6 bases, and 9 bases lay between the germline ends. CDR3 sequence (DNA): TGTGCCTGGAGTGTCGCAGGGTCTCAGCCCCAGCATTTT. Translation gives CAWSVAGSQPQHF.